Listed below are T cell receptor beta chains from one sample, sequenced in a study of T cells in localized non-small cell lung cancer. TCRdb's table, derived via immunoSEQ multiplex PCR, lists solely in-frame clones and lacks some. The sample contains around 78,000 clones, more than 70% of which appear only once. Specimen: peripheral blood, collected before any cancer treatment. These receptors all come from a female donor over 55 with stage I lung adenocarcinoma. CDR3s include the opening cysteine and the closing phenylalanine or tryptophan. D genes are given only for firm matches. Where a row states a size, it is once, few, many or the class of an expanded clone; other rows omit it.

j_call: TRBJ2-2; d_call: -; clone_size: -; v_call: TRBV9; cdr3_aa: CASSVDQLTGELFF; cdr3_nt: TGTGCCAGCAGCGTAGACCAATTAACCGGGGAGCTGTTTTTT
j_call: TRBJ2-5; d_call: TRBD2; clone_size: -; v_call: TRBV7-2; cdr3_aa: CASSLWASGGAAETQYF; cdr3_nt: TGTGCCAGCAGCTTATGGGCTAGCGGGGGGGCCGCTGAGACCCAGTACTTC
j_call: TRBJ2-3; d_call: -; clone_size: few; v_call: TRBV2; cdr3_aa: CASSETEGLDTQYF; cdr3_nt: TGTGCCAGCAGTGAAACCGAAGGGTTAGATACGCAGTATTTT
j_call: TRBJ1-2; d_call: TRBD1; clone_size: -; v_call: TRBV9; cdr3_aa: CASSIRQGLNYGYTF; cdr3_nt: TGTGCCAGCAGCATCCGACAGGGCCTTAACTATGGCTACACCTTC
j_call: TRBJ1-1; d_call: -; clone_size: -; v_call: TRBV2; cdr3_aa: CASSEALRVNTEAFF; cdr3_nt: TGTGCCAGCAGTGAAGCGCTAAGGGTCAACACTGAAGCTTTCTTT
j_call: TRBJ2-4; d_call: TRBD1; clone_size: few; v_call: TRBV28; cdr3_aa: CASSLTGGFAKNIQYF; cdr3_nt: TGTGCCAGCAGTCTAACAGGGGGCTTCGCCAAAAACATTCAGTACTTC
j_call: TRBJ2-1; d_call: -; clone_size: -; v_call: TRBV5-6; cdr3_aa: CASSWDFGANEQFF; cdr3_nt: TGTGCCAGCAGCTGGGATTTCGGTGCAAATGAGCAGTTCTTC
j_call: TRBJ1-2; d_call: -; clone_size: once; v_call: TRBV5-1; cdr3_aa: CASSPSTGALRTYGYTF; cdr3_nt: TGCGCCAGCAGCCCTTCAACGGGCGCCCTTCGTACTTATGGCTACACCTTC
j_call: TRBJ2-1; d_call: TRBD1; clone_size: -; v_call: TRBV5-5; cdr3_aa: CASSSGTGTFNEQFF; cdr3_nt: TGTGCCAGCAGCTCGGGGACAGGGACGTTTAATGAGCAGTTCTTC
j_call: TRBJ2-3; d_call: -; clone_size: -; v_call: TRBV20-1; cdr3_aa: CSARSADTQYF; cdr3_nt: TGCAGTGCTAGAAGTGCAGATACGCAGTATTTT
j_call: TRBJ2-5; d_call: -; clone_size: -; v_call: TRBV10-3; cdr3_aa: CAISEGARETQYF; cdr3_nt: TGTGCCATCAGTGAAGGGGCTAGAGAGACCCAGTACTTC
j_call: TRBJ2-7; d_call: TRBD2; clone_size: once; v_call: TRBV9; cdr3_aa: CASSYGLAGPYEQYF; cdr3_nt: TGTGCCTCTTCCTACGGACTAGCGGGGCCCTACGAGCAGTACTTC
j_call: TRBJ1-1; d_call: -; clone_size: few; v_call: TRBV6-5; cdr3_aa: CASSYGGGTEAFF; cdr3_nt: TGTGCCAGCAGTTACGGGGGGGGCACTGAAGCTTTCTTT
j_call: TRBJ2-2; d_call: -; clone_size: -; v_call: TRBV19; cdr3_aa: CASSIGPTPNTGELFF; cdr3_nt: TGTGCCAGTAGTATTGGTCCCACCCCGAACACCGGGGAGCTGTTTTTT
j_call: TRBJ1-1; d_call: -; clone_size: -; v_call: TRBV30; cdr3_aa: CAWSVRLGGLNTEAFF; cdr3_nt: TGTGCCTGGAGTGTACGACTCGGCGGTTTGAACACTGAAGCTTTCTTT
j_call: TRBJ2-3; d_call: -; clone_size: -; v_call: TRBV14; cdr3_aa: CASGQRAGLSTDTQYF; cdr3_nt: TGTGCCAGCGGCCAACGGGCCGGTCTTAGCACAGATACGCAGTATTTT
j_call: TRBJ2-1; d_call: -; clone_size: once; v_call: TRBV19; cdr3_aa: CASSILWNEQFF; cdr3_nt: TGTGCCAGTAGTATCCTCTGGAATGAGCAGTTCTTC
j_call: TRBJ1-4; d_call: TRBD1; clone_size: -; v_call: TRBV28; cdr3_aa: CASSLQGADEKLFF; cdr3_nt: TGTGCCAGCAGTTTACAGGGGGCCGATGAAAAACTGTTTTTT
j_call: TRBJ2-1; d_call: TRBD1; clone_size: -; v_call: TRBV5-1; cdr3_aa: CASTIVSGTVNEQFF; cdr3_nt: TGCGCCAGCACCATCGTATCCGGGACAGTCAATGAGCAGTTCTTC
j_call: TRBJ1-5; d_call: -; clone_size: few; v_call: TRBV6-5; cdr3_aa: CASSSHPDTLSPQHF; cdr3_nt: TGTGCCAGCAGTTCCCACCCCGACACCCTTTCTCCCCAGCATTTT
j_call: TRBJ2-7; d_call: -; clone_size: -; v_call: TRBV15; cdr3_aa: CATRFTGSHEQYF; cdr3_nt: TGTGCCACCAGGTTTACAGGGAGTCACGAGCAGTACTTC
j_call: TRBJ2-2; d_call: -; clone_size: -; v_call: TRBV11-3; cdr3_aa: CASSPLAAANTGELFF; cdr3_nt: TGTGCCAGCAGCCCCCTCGCGGCAGCCAACACCGGGGAGCTGTTTTTT
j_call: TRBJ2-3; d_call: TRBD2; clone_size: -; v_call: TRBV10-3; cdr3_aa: CAISVIPSGALTDTQYF; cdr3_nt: TGTGCCATCAGCGTTATCCCTAGCGGGGCTCTCACAGATACGCAGTATTTT
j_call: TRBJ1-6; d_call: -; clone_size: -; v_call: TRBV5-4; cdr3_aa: CASSLVSAGEAESPLHF; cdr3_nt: TGTGCCAGCAGCTTGGTATCAGCAGGGGAGGCGGAATCACCCCTCCACTTT
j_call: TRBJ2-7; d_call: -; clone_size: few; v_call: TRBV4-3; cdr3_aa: CASSQGWIASYEQYF; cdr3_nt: TGCGCCAGCAGCCAAGGTTGGATAGCGAGCTACGAGCAGTACTTC